The rows below give T cell receptor beta chains drawn from one sample of a study of blood T cell repertoires in COVID-19. Sequencing used immunoSEQ multiplex PCR; TCRdb keeps in-frame clones, though not all of them. The profile covers about 180,000 clones, with 80% to 90% appearing a single time and 8% to 10% taken by the ten largest. Sequencing input: peripheral blood. The receptors derive from a man aged 50-60 years with active or convalescent COVID-19. The conserved cysteine and the conserved F or W are not part of the CDR3 here. Size values are once, few and many counts, or a class for expanded clones, and some rows have none.

TRBV5-1	TRBJ2-5	12	-	ASSLFREAETQY
TRBV5-6	TRBJ1-1	12	-	ASRFLSLDTEAF
TRBV6-6	TRBJ2-2	12	-	ASRQREEAGELF
TRBV6-5	TRBJ1-5	11	-	ASDRGVGQPQH
TRBV2	TRBJ2-1	14	-	ASSERTGSSYNEQF
TRBV28	TRBJ1-1	10	-	ASSLRGEEAF
TRBV4-1	TRBJ1-4	11	-	ASSQDQGEKLF
TRBV29-1	TRBJ2-5	11	-	SVSQGAVETQY
TRBV29-1	TRBJ2-2	12	few	SAEGQTNTGELF
TRBV5-4	TRBJ2-5	13	-	ASSLSGGYQETQY